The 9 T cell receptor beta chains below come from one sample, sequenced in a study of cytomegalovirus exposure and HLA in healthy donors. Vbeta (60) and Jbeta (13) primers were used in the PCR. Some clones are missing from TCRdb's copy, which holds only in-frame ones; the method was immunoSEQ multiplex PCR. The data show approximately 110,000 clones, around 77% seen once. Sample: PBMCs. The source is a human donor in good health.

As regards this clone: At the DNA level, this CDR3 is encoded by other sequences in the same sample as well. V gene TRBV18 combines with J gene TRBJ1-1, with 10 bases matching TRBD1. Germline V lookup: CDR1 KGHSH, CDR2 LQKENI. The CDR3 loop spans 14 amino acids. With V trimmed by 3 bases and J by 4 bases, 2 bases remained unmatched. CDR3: CASSPRQGATEAFF. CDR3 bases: TGTGCCAGCTCACCTCGACAGGGGGCCACTGAAGCTTTCTTT.

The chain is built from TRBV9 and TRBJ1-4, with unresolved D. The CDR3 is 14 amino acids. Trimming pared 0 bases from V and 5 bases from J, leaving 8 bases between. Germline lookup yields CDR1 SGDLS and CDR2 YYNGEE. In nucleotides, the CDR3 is TGTGCCAGCAGCGTAGGGCCGAGGAATGAAAAACTGTTTTTT. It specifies CASSVGPRNEKLFF.

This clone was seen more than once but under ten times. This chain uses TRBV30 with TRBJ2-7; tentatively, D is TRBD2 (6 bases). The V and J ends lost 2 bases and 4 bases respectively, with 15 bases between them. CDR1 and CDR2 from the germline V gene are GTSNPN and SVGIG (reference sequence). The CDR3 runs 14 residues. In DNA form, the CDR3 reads TGTGCCTGGAGTCCGGGACTCCTTTTATACGAGCAGTACTTC. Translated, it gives CAWSPGLLLYEQYF.

The CDR3 protein is CASSPPASGRPLDYEQYF. In DNA, the CDR3 is TGTGCCAGCAGCCCCCCGGCAAGCGGGAGGCCCCTTGACTACGAGCAGTACTTC. The J gene is TRBJ2-5, the V gene TRBV28; the match to TRBD2 covers 9 bases. Gene TRBJ2-7 matches the end of the DNA better, so the J call may be wrong. The germline V gene has CDR1 MDHEN and CDR2 SYDVKM. CDR3 size: 18 residues.

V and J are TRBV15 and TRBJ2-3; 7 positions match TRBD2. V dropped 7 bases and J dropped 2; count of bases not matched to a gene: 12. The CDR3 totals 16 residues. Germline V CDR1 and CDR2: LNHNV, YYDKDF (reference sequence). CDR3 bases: TGTGCCACCACCCCAAGGGCTAGCGGATCCACAGATACGCAGTATTTT. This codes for CATTPRASGSTDTQYF.

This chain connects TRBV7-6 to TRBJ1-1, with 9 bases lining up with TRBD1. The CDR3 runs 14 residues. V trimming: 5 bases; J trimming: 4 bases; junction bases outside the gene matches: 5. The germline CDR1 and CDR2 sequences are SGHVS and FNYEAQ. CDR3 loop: CASSTGQGSTEAFF. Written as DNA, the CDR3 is TGTGCCAGCAGCACGGGACAGGGCAGCACTGAAGCTTTCTTT. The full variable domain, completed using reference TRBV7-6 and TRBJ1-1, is GAGVSQSPRYKVTKRGQDVALRCDPISGHVSLYWYRQALGQGPEFLTYFNYEAQQDKSGLPNDRFSAERPEGSISTLTIQRTEQRDSAMYRCASSTGQGSTEAFFGQGTRLTVV.

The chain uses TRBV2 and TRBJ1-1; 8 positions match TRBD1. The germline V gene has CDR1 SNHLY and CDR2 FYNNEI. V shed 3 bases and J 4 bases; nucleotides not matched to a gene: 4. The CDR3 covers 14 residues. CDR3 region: CASSEAGGSTEAFF. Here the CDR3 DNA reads TGTGCCAGCAGTGAGGCAGGGGGCTCCACTGAAGCTTTCTTT.

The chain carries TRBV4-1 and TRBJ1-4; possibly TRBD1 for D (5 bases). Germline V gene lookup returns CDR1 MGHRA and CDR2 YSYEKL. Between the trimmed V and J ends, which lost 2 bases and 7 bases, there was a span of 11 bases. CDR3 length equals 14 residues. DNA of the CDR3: TGCGCCAGCAGCCAATCCGGACACTTTGAAAAACTGTTTTTT. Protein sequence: CASSQSGHFEKLFF.

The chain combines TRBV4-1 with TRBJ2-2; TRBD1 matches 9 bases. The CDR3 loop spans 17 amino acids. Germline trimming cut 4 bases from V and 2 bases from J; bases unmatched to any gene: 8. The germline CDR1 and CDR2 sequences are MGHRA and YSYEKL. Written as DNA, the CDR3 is TGCGCCAGCAGCCTAAGAGGGACAGGGAAAAACACCGGGGAGCTGTTTTTT. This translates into CASSLRGTGKNTGELFF.